This T cell receptor beta chain emerged from a study of blood T cells in healthy people across ages (dated by TCRdb to about 2015). Background for the entire study: In model experiments, roughly one uniquely barcoded TCR beta cDNA molecule per two T cells was captured by template switching. Age-related changes in TCR beta repertoire diversity were measured in the study by deep sequencing normalized with unique cDNA molecular identifiers. The donors were divided into four age groups: young (average approximately 17 years), middle-aged (approximately 39), aged (roughly 66) and long-lived (about 79). To avoid experimental bias, donors of different ages were randomly spread across the sequencing lanes. For two donors (one aged 18 to 30 and one aged 80 or older), the study analyzed two additional independent replicas of 1 million unique cDNA reads from the same blood draw. Study-wide findings and limitations: Estimates of total diversity based on one million sequenced T cells were considered lower bounds and underestimates. Because the CMV infection status of the donors was unknown, age-related changes in expanded clonotypes may potentially have been confounded. As age increased, observed TCR beta diversity per million T cells dropped in a roughly linear way, and a significant reduction was already evident by age 40. The long-lived group showed more naive CD4+ T cells, fewer expanded clones and increased TCR diversity than the aged group, suggesting age selection. Since profiling was done on bulk unsorted PBMCs, naive and antigen-experienced compartments could not be conclusively compared. A strong correlation was found between observed TCR beta diversity and the percentage of naive T cells measured by flow cytometry.

To note about this clonotype: This clone's antigen is unknown. One base away there is no much larger clone; base qualities are not given.

The CDR3 numbers 15 residues from cysteine through phenylalanine. CDR3 DNA is the only sequence kept; it has 45 bases, read in frame from the first base. The junction carries 13 bases between V and J, which are trimmed by 0 bases and 4 bases respectively. The germline V gene yields SGDLS for CDR1 and YYNGEE for CDR2. The roughly 39 donors, aged about 6 to 95 years, were systemically healthy Caucasian individuals from Russia. Each donor gave approximately 9.4 milliliters of peripheral blood, drawn into EDTA-treated Vacutainer tubes. Ficoll-Paque density-gradient centrifugation was used to isolate PBMCs, with at least 6.5 million per sample. Total RNA was extracted from PBMCs with Trizol reagent, with at least 5.5 micrograms obtained per sample. Naive CD45RAhigh/CD27high T cell percentages were measured by flow cytometry on a PBMC aliquot from every donor. The library was made by 5' RACE. Sequencing was performed on an Illumina HiSeq 2500. A second PCR of about 6 to 12 cycles was run with a J-beta primer mix and a sample-barcoded 5' primer. A unique molecular identifier was introduced onto each TCR beta cDNA molecule by a template-switch 5' adaptor carrying 12 random nucleotides. Each sample yielded at least 3 million CDR3-containing paired-end reads. First-strand cDNA was synthesized from all RNA with the Mint cDNA synthesis kit, primed by a TRBC-specific oligonucleotide. All cDNA was treated with uracil-DNA glycosylase and then went through a first 18-cycle PCR with the universal primers M1SS and BC2_uni_R. The authors processed their data as follows. Normalization of each sample was performed by random selection of 1 million high-quality reads, each carrying a distinct molecular identifier. Reads with shared molecular identifiers were discarded instead of being binned into consensus sequences. MiTCR, set to a Q25 quality threshold and the strictest error-elimination algorithm, was used for CDR3 identification, clonotype clustering and error correction. A nonparametric unseen species model with Euler transformation was used to estimate a lower bound on total TCR beta diversity. The public reads were reprocessed in TCRdb via fastp at Q25 and MiXCR, keeping in-frame beta chains. Rows are combined by CDR3 protein, so each entry shows the most common genes and DNA. The V and J calls, along with clone size, are taken from TCRdb and not from the paper's own processing. The sample table contains about 1.8 million distinct CDR3 sequences; only one count was recorded for 40% to 55% of them. The leading ten clones occupy about 2.1% of the sample.

The chain couples TRBV9 to TRBJ1-2; the D gene identity is not certain. Sequenced input: blood. The clonotype was recovered from a woman aged 40 to 49 in good health. In nucleotides, the sequence is TGTGCCAGCAGCGTAGGTGCAGCCGGAGGCTATGGCTACACCTTC. It encodes CASSVGAAGGYGYTF.